Included here is one TCR beta chain sequence, with context. The source of the sample is a study of blood T cell repertoires in COVID-19. Study-level background: Samples representing acute and convalescent COVID-19 were sourced from the United States, Italy and Spain. The cDNA or gDNA used as material had been derived from T cells, B-cell-depleted T cells, or PBMCs.

How the authors handled the data: Counts of nucleated cells, estimated from reference gene primer amplification, were obtained. TCRdb keeps only in-frame clones here, not all; method: immunoSEQ multiplex PCR. The V and J calls and clone size are taken from that table; D and trimming were inferred from the DNA. Of around 190,000 clones in the sample, around 84% were seen once. This TCR came from a human donor in a cohort sampled during active COVID-19. Sample: peripheral blood.

The CDR3 sequence is CASSLGGRWTEAFF. The DNA of the CDR3 is TGTGCCAGCAGCTTAGGGGGCCGGTGGACTGAAGCTTTCTTT. The chain employs TRBV7-9 and TRBJ1-1; a possible D gene is TRBD1 (5 bases). The CDR3 loop spans 14 amino acids. With 1 base removed from V and 5 bases from J, the gap between germline ends came to 11 bases. Germline assignment: CDR1 SEHNR and CDR2 FQNEAQ (reference sequence).